Listed below are T cell receptor beta chains from one sample, sequenced in a study of regulatory T cells in long-lasting Graves disease. TCRdb analysed the multiplex PCR reads with MiXCR anew, one entry per CDR3 protein. Of hundreds of thousands of distinct CDR3 sequences in the sample, 16% were seen once. These data were also filed under a second study, of T cells in Graves' hyperthyroidism and ophthalmopathy.

The material was peripheral blood mononuclear cells (PBMCs), obtained at new diagnosis, from a patient treated with antithyroid drugs. All receptors come from a man aged 35 to 55 with Graves disease. The CDR3 runs from the conserved cysteine through the conserved F or W. D genes are given only for firm matches. The size entry is marked missing in some rows and otherwise reads once, few, many or a size class.

v_gene,j_gene,d_gene,abundance,CDR3aa,CDR3nt
TRBV7-2,TRBJ1-1,.,many,CASSFDGLNTEAFF,TGCGCCAGCAGCTTCGACGGACTGAACACTGAAGCTTTCTTT
TRBV5-1,TRBJ1-6,.,.,CASSLWPGRINSPLHF,TGCGCCAGCAGCCTGTGGCCGGGACGGATTAATTCACCCCTCCACTTT
TRBV20-1,TRBJ1-1,.,many,CSAPMDGGNTEAFF,TGCAGTGCACCGATGGACGGCGGGAACACTGAAGCTTTCTTT
TRBV5-1,TRBJ2-5,.,.,CASSLERSVETQYF,TGCGCCAGCAGCTTGGAGCGGTCGGTAGAGACCCAGTACTTC
TRBV11-2,TRBJ2-2,.,.,CASRPLTGELFF,TGTGCCAGCAGACCGCTCACCGGGGAGCTGTTTTTT
TRBV7-8,TRBJ2-1,.,.,CASSLALAGYNEQFF,TGTGCCAGCAGCTTAGCACTAGCCGGATACAATGAGCAGTTCTTC
TRBV20-1,TRBJ2-7,.,many,CSARIAAGSYEQYF,TGCAGTGCTAGGATAGCGGCTGGCTCCTACGAGCAGTACTTC
TRBV6-1,TRBJ1-5,TRBD1,.,CASRLSQGIQPQHF,TGTGCCAGCAGGTTATCACAGGGGATTCAGCCCCAGCATTTT
TRBV18,TRBJ1-1,.,many,CASSPGGGREAFF,TGTGCCAGCTCACCAGGCGGAGGGAGGGAAGCTTTCTTT
TRBV5-1,TRBJ1-2,.,.,CASSGGPGHVGGYTF,TGCGCCAGCAGCGGGGGACCAGGGCATGTCGGGGGCTACACCTTC
TRBV4-1,TRBJ1-5,.,few,CASSLQGYSNQPQHF,TGCGCCAGCAGCTTACAGGGATATAGCAATCAGCCCCAGCATTTT
TRBV27,TRBJ2-5,.,many,CASQGGETQYF,TGTGCCAGTCAGGGCGGGGAGACCCAGTACTTC
TRBV29-1,TRBJ2-7,.,many,CSAQGQSGQSEQYF,TGCAGCGCCCAAGGACAGTCAGGGCAGTCCGAGCAGTACTTC
TRBV20-1,TRBJ2-3,.,few,CSAHRMGTDTQYF,TGCAGTGCCCACCGGATGGGCACAGATACGCAGTATTTT
TRBV18,TRBJ2-3,.,many,CASSRAATDTQYF,TGTGCCAGCTCACGAGCCGCCACAGATACGCAGTATTTT
TRBV3-1,TRBJ1-5,.,.,CASSRGGEQPQHF,TGTGCCAGCAGCCGGGGCGGGGAGCAGCCCCAGCATTTT
TRBV5-8,TRBJ2-2,.,.,CASSNPGWRGNTGELFF,TGTGCCAGCAGCAATCCAGGGTGGAGGGGAAACACCGGGGAGCTGTTTTTT
TRBV7-2,TRBJ1-1,TRBD1,few,CASSSRQGQNTEAFF,TGTGCCAGCAGCTCTAGACAGGGCCAGAACACTGAAGCTTTCTTT
TRBV19,TRBJ2-2,TRBD1,few,CASRGQGGLQNTGELFF,TGTGCCAGTAGAGGACAGGGAGGCCTTCAAAACACCGGGGAGCTGTTTTTT
TRBV2,TRBJ2-5,.,many,CASSPRGGREETQYF,TGTGCCAGCAGCCCAAGGGGGGGGCGGGAAGAGACCCAGTACTTC
TRBV5-1,TRBJ2-2,TRBD1,many,CASSKTGQGRTGELFF,TGCGCCAGCAGCAAGACCGGACAGGGTCGGACCGGGGAGCTGTTTTTT
TRBV12-3/TRBV12-4,TRBJ1-3,TRBD1,few,CASSPSAGTDSGNTIYF,TGTGCCAGCAGTCCAAGCGCCGGGACAGATTCTGGAAACACCATATATTTT
TRBV20-1,TRBJ2-7,.,many,CSASRLVYEQYF,TGCAGTGCTAGTCGACTAGTCTACGAGCAGTACTTC
TRBV2,TRBJ1-1,.,many,CASSEREFLGPSTEAFF,TGTGCCAGCAGTGAAAGGGAATTTTTAGGTCCCAGCACTGAAGCTTTCTTT
TRBV2,TRBJ2-3,.,many,CASSGLRPDTQYF,TGTGCCAGCAGTGGCTTGAGGCCAGATACGCAGTATTTT
TRBV20-1,TRBJ2-7,TRBD2,many,CSAVAGGPREQYF,TGCAGTGCAGTAGCGGGGGGGCCGCGGGAGCAGTACTTC
TRBV28,TRBJ1-1,TRBD1,many,CASTHEGATTEAFF,TGTGCCAGCACCCATGAGGGGGCGACCACTGAAGCTTTCTTT
TRBV6-5,TRBJ2-2,TRBD1,few,CASSYQGQGANTGELFF,TGTGCCAGCAGTTACCAGGGACAGGGGGCGAACACCGGGGAGCTGTTTTTT
TRBV10-3,TRBJ1-5,.,many,CAISESTGVGNQPQHF,TGTGCCATCAGTGAGTCGACCGGGGTTGGCAATCAGCCCCAGCATTTT
TRBV28,TRBJ1-2,.,.,CASSLEYYGYTF,TGTGCCAGCAGTTTGGAGTACTATGGCTACACCTTC
TRBV4-1,TRBJ2-5,TRBD2,.,CASSLVGAGGYETQYF,TGCGCCAGCAGCCTGGTGGGAGCGGGGGGTTATGAGACCCAGTACTTC
TRBV29-1,TRBJ2-5,.,few,CSVEGAGETQYF,TGCAGCGTTGAAGGGGCGGGCGAGACCCAGTACTTC
TRBV28,TRBJ2-7,.,many,CASSAGFGQYF,TGTGCCAGCTCAGCAGGGTTTGGGCAGTACTTC
TRBV2,TRBJ1-1,.,.,CASSGTSGTEAFF,TGTGCCAGCAGTGGGACCTCGGGCACTGAAGCTTTCTTT
TRBV7-9,TRBJ1-5,.,.,CASSLGPPRSNQPQHF,TGTGCCAGCAGCTTAGGTCCCCCCCGAAGCAATCAGCCCCAGCATTTT
TRBV6-2/TRBV6-3,TRBJ2-7,.,many,CASSRGAYTYEQYF,TGTGCCAGCAGTCGGGGGGCCTACACCTACGAGCAGTACTTC
TRBV20-1,TRBJ2-3,.,many,CSARDRRSSATQYF,TGCAGTGCTAGAGATCGGAGGTCTAGCGCTACGCAGTATTTT
TRBV28,TRBJ2-1,TRBD2,few,CASSSTSGGVSF,TGTGCCAGCAGTTCAACTAGCGGGGGGGTCAGCTTC
TRBV27,TRBJ1-6,.,many,CASSPETDSPLHF,TGTGCCAGCAGTCCCGAGACTGATTCACCCCTCCACTTT
TRBV14,TRBJ1-4,.,.,CASSQRSSGIGEKLFF,TGTGCCAGCAGCCAAAGGTCGTCCGGGATCGGTGAAAAACTGTTTTTT
TRBV5-1,TRBJ1-6,TRBD1,many,CASSVGDRVSPLHF,TGCGCCAGCAGCGTGGGCGACAGGGTTTCACCCCTCCACTTT
TRBV3-1,TRBJ1-2,.,.,CASSDFQYRENGYTF,TGTGCCAGCAGCGACTTCCAGTACAGGGAGAATGGCTACACCTTC
TRBV20-1,TRBJ2-6,.,many,CSVSGQGAGANVLTF,TGCAGTGTAAGCGGGCAGGGGGCTGGGGCCAACGTCCTGACTTTC
TRBV5-1,TRBJ2-3,.,many,CASSLSATSTDTQYF,TGCGCCAGCAGCTTGTCCGCGACCAGCACAGATACGCAGTATTTT
TRBV19,TRBJ2-2,.,few,CASSIGLDKTSTNTGELFF,TGTGCCAGTAGTATAGGCCTAGACAAGACGAGTACGAACACCGGGGAGCTGTTTTTT
TRBV30,TRBJ1-2,.,many,CAWSNNYGYTF,TGTGCCTGGAGTAACAACTATGGCTACACCTTC
TRBV24-1,TRBJ2-1,TRBD1,.,CATSDLTGGLEQFF,TGTGCCACCAGTGATCTGACAGGGGGTCTTGAGCAGTTCTTC
TRBV2,TRBJ1-1,.,many,CASSPGLGGNTEAFF,TGTGCCAGCAGCCCGGGACTTGGAGGGAACACTGAAGCTTTCTTT
TRBV30,TRBJ2-7,.,many,CAWSTRYEQYF,TGTGCCTGGAGTACGCGCTACGAGCAGTACTTC
TRBV3-1,TRBJ1-1,TRBD1,many,CASSQDKWSAQGAEAFF,TGTGCCAGCAGCCAAGATAAATGGTCGGCACAGGGGGCGGAAGCTTTCTTT
TRBV11-2,TRBJ2-2,TRBD1,.,CASSFIPGQGAGELFF,TGTGCCAGCAGCTTTATTCCGGGACAGGGGGCCGGGGAGCTGTTTTTT